The present T cell receptor (beta chain) was sequenced within a study of cytomegalovirus exposure and HLA in healthy donors. The PCR employed 60 Vbeta primers together with 13 Jbeta primers. Clones were sequenced by immunoSEQ multiplex PCR, and TCRdb holds only the in-frame ones, with some missing. The table has 150,000 to 200,000 clones, 62% seen once. Broader study findings: Cytomegalovirus association was assigned to about 150 TCR beta chains. Analysis performed later showed TCR beta chains linked to HLA being more clonally expanded than equally common others. According to an earlier analysis, most TCR beta V segments yielded productive rearrangements about 90% or about 30% of the time. Exclusion as indistinguishable affected some V segments, including TRBV6-2 and TRBV6-3.

As for this clone: Its antigen is not known.

This CDR3 region has 16 residues. V was pared by 0 bases and J by 0 bases, with 1 base of the junction left unmatched. CDR1 is MDHEN and CDR2 is SYDVKM in the germline V gene. The receptor was derived from a man aged 35 to 55 in good health and CMV-seronegative. The gene calls are TRBV28 and TRBJ2-3, with 9 bases matching TRBD2. Sequencing was performed on PBMCs. The CDR3 bases are TGTGCCAGCAGTTTATGGACTAGCGGAAGCACAGATACGCAGTATTTT. Translation gives CASSLWTSGSTDTQYF.